The 14 T cell receptor beta chains listed next were all sequenced from one sample in a study of human CD8 memory T cell subsets. The identity of TPEX cells was that of CCR7+ PD-1+ TIGIT+ early memory CD8+ T cells with exhausted-like traits. Construction of TCR beta libraries was accomplished by means of UMI-labeled 5' RACE. TCRdb reprocessed the 5' RACE reads; each CDR3 protein has one entry and no DNA is given. Its table lists about 6,700 distinct CDR3 sequences. The sequencing sample was made of CD8+ T cells from PBMCs. The receptors were sampled from a human donor in good health.

This chain connects TRBV7-6 to TRBJ2-5; checking the TCRdb D call of TRBD2 is not possible without DNA. The germline V gene has CDR1 SGHVS and CDR2 FNYEAQ. The CDR3 loop spans 16 amino acids. The chain's CDR3 is CASSLLGVSGQETQYF.

V and J are TRBV24-1 and TRBJ2-2. The CDR3 spans 16 residues. Germline loops: CDR1 KGHDR, CDR2 SFDVKD. CDR3 loop: CATSDLAAPNTGELFF.

This clonotype is called medium-sized (0.01 to 0.1%) based on its frequency. This chain connects TRBV6-5 to TRBJ2-1; without DNA, the TCRdb call of TRBD1 cannot be checked. The CDR3 totals 14 residues. CDR1 is MNHEY and CDR2 is SVGAGI in the germline V gene. CDR3: CASSPVSALAPEFF.

By frequency, this clonotype registers medium-sized. The CDR3 region is CASSVTTAGGTEAFF. The V call is TRBV9, the J call TRBJ1-1. Germline CDR1 reads SGDLS; CDR2 reads YYNGEE. The CDR3 totals 15 residues.

V is TRBV10-2 and J is TRBJ1-2. The CDR3 runs to 13 residues. Germline CDR1 and CDR2: WSHSY and SAAADI. CDR3 sequence reads: CASSESNSYGYTF.

Frequency places this clonotype as medium-sized. The chain couples TRBV5-6 to TRBJ2-7; TCRdb indicates TRBD1, and absent DNA this call remains unverified. The germline V gene encodes CDR1 SGHDT and CDR2 YYEEEE. The CDR3 has 14 residues. This CDR3 reads CASSLGTGTGEQYF.

The genes are TRBV10-2 and TRBJ2-4. The germline V gene has CDR1 WSHSY and CDR2 SAAADI. The CDR3 totals 14 residues. The CDR3 loop reads CASSALDDKNIQYF.

This rearrangement joins TRBV3-1 to TRBJ2-7; lacking DNA, the TRBD1 call made by TCRdb goes unchecked. Germline lookup yields CDR1 LGHDT and CDR2 YNNKEL (reference sequence). This CDR3 spans 15 amino acids. The CDR3 region is CASSGNRDRGYEQYF.

The chain links TRBV6-2 or TRBV6-3 to TRBJ2-3. The V gene's germline CDR1 is MNHEY and CDR2 SVGEGT. This CDR3 contains 15 residues. CDR3 sequence: CASSYSGVYTDTQYF.

V usage is TRBV19 and J usage is TRBJ2-2; TCRdb returns TRBD1, unconfirmable since there is no DNA. The CDR3 totals 14 residues. Germline CDR1 LNHDA, CDR2 SQIVND (reference sequence). CDR3 loop: CASSPGANTGELFF.

This clonotype is classed as medium-sized by frequency. The genes are TRBV12-3 or TRBV12-4 and TRBJ1-1. This CDR3 is built from 15 residues. The CDR3 region is CASSSLPGVNTEAFF.

The CDR3 sequence is CATSLRSSTDTQYF. The chain couples TRBV15 to TRBJ2-3. CDR3 length equals 14 residues. Germline V lookup: CDR1 LNHNV, CDR2 YYDKDF (reference sequence).

The gene calls are TRBV4-2 and TRBJ2-7; TCRdb designates TRBD1, a call that cannot be tested without DNA. The germline V gene encodes CDR1 LGHNA and CDR2 YNFKEQ. CDR3 length equals 15 residues. The CDR3 loop reads CASSQDIGGTYEQYF.

This chain links TRBV29-1 with TRBJ2-1; the TCRdb call, TRBD1, lacks DNA for checking. CDR1 SQVTM and CDR2 ANQGSEA come from the germline V gene. There are 13 residues in the CDR3. This CDR3 reads CSVMTGSTGEQFF.